The sequence of this T cell receptor beta chain was determined in a study of siplizumab effects on memory and regulatory T cells. Regarding the study as a whole: Under siplizumab, an average about 70% of mappable alloreactive CD4+ clones were Treg-derived, compared with approximately 30% in controls. Naive T cells were seemingly more diverse than memory cells, and major contributions to the alloresponse seemed to be made by them.

Germline V gene lookup returns CDR1 MGHRA and CDR2 YSYEKL. Trimming removed 4 bases at V and 0 bases at J, with 18 bases between. The CDR3 has 17 residues. The assay was immunoSEQ multiplex PCR, and TCRdb's table has in-frame clones only and misses some. The sample contains tens of thousands of clones, around 93% of which appear only once. In the case of this clone: The antigen is undetermined.

This sequence originates from a human donor in good health. Specimen: CD8+ T cells sorted from blood. This chain uses TRBV4-1 with TRBJ1-1; a possible D gene is TRBD1 (6 bases). This CDR3 reads CASSLVGTGGLNTEAFF. The CDR3 DNA follows: TGCGCCAGCAGCCTAGTTGGGACCGGGGGGCTGAACACTGAAGCTTTCTTT.